Below are 21 T cell receptor beta chains sequenced from a single sample in a study of blood T cell repertoires in COVID-19. The data were produced by immunoSEQ multiplex PCR, yet TCRdb's version contains in-frame clones alone and is incomplete. In the table there are approximately 440,000 clones, around 91% of which are singletons. The sample was PBMCs or T cells enriched from blood (not recorded which). The receptor set was obtained from a man between 18 and 29 years old who had recovered from COVID-19.

This clone was recorded once. The CDR3 sequence: CASSEVQGQPQHF. The CDR3 DNA sequence: TGTGCCAGCAGTGAAGTTCAGGGTCAGCCCCAGCATTTT. The chain recombines TRBV6-1 with TRBJ1-5, with a possible D match to TRBD1 (5 bases). The CDR3 has 13 residues. Per the germline V gene, CDR1 is MNHNS and CDR2 is SASEGT. With 1 base removed from V and 6 bases from J, the gap between germline ends came to 7 bases.

The genes are TRBV10-3 and TRBJ1-3, with D perhaps matching TRBD1 (5 bases). V lost 8 bases and J lost 1, with 6 bases in between. From germline, CDR1 is ENHRY and CDR2 SYGVKD. CDR3 length: 12 amino acids. The CDR3 loop reads CAIGGSGNTIYF. The DNA of the CDR3 is TGTGCCATCGGGGGGTCTGGAAACACCATATATTTT.

The rearrangement uses TRBV28 and TRBJ2-7, with 9 bases matching TRBD2. Germline CDR1 and CDR2: MDHEN and SYDVKM. The CDR3 runs to 15 residues. Trimming removed 0 bases from V and 6 bases from J; junction bases left unmatched: 6. The CDR3 bases are TGTGCCAGCAGTTTATGGGGGGCGGGAGGGCCCGAGCAGTACTTC. It codes for CASSLWGAGGPEQYF.

The CDR3 sequence is CASSLAGSSFGGYTF. CDR3 coding DNA: TGTGCCAGCAGCTTAGCGGGGAGTTCGTTCGGTGGCTACACCTTC. The chain joins TRBV11-2 to TRBJ1-2; D is unresolved. Deletions cut 1 base from V and 7 bases from J, with 16 bases between. The CDR3 consists of 15 residues. Germline V gene lookup returns CDR1 SGHAT and CDR2 FQNNGV.

V usage is TRBV5-5 and J usage is TRBJ2-7; 14 nucleotides line up with TRBD2. The germline V gene encodes CDR1 SGHKS and CDR2 YYEKEE (reference sequence). Trimming removed 1 base from V and 4 bases from J; junction bases left unmatched: 4. The CDR3 has 16 amino acids. CDR3 loop: CASSLSGTSGSYEQYF. The CDR3 DNA follows: TGTGCCAGCAGCTTGTCAGGGACTAGCGGGAGTTACGAGCAGTACTTC. The variable domain in full, with the rest retrieved from reference TRBV5-5 and TRBJ2-7, is DAGVTQSPTHLIKTRGQQVTLRCSPISGHKSVSWYQQVLGQGPQFIFQYYEKEERGRGNFPDRFSARQFPNYSSELNVNALLLGDSALYLCASSLSGTSGSYEQYFGPGTRLTVT.

The chain uses TRBV28 and TRBJ2-7; TRBD1 agrees at 9 bases. The CDR3 spans 15 residues. Germline-derived CDR1 and CDR2 are MDHEN and SYDVKM. Losses at the gene ends were 6 bases for V and 3 bases for J; bases not matched to a gene: 9. CDR3 sequence (DNA): TGTGCCAGCAGCAACCGGGACAGGGTTTTCTACGAGCAGTACTTC. Its translation: CASSNRDRVFYEQYF.

The V call is TRBV19, the J call TRBJ1-2; no definite D call. The CDR3 has 12 amino acids. Germline loops: CDR1 LNHDA, CDR2 SQIVND (reference sequence). V lost 5 bases, J lost 7 bases, and 11 bases lay in between. Written as DNA, the CDR3 is TGTGCCAGTAGTGACCTTGGGCCTGGCTACACCTTC. Translating it yields CASSDLGPGYTF.

The chain joins TRBV4-2 to TRBJ1-3, with D possibly being TRBD1 (5 bases). Trimming removed 0 bases from V and 0 bases from J, with 6 bases in between. Germline V gives CDR1 LGHNA, CDR2 YNFKEQ. This CDR3 is 15 amino acids long. The CDR3 nucleotides read TGTGCCAGCAGCCAAGAAGACAGCTCTGGAAACACCATATATTTT. Protein sequence: CASSQEDSSGNTIYF.

The sample holds one count of this clone. The CDR3 reads CASSLTGGDEQFF. In nucleotides, the CDR3 is TGTGCCAGCAGCCTGACCGGGGGAGATGAGCAGTTCTTC. The chain joins TRBV12-3 or TRBV12-4 to TRBJ2-1; D perhaps matches TRBD2 (6 bases). This CDR3 is 13 amino acids long. Trimming removed 6 bases from V and 8 bases from J, with 14 bases in between.

This sequence joins TRBV3-1 (or the pseudogene TRBV3-2) and TRBJ2-1; D is uncertain. V shed 4 bases and J shed 1 base, with 5 bases lying between them. The CDR3 runs 13 residues. Germline CDR1 LGHDT, CDR2 YNNKEL (reference sequence). The CDR3 region is CASSPGSYNEQFF. CDR3 bases: TGTGCCAGCAGCCCCGGGTCCTACAATGAGCAGTTCTTC.

V usage is TRBV3-1 (or the pseudogene TRBV3-2) and J usage is TRBJ1-2; 9 nucleotides match TRBD1. The J segment lost 8 bases and the V segment lost 4 bases, leaving 5 bases of the junction unmatched. The CDR3 consists of 13 residues. The germline V gene encodes CDR1 LGHDT and CDR2 YNNKEL (reference sequence). As DNA, the CDR3 is TGTGCCAGCAGCCGAACAGGGGGCCCGGGCTACACCTTC. Its translation: CASSRTGGPGYTF.

The V and J genes are TRBV10-3 and TRBJ1-5; 8 nucleotides agree with TRBD1. The CDR3 consists of 13 residues. Per germline, CDR1 ENHRY and CDR2 SYGVKD. The trim removed 6 bases at V and 6 bases at J, leaving 4 bases unmatched. CDR3 in DNA: TGTGCCATCAGCCCCGGACAGGGTCAGCCCCAGCATTTT. It specifies CAISPGQGQPQHF.

V is TRBV12-5 and J is TRBJ1-2; the D gene is possibly TRBD1 (6 bases). The germline V gene encodes CDR1 LGHNT and CDR2 FRNRAP. The CDR3 sequence is 10 residues long. Trimming cost V 3 bases and J 13 bases, with 9 bases left between them. CDR3 sequence reads: CASGFRQATF. The CDR3 DNA follows: TGTGCTAGTGGTTTCCGACAGGCCACCTTC.

The rearrangement links TRBV3-1 (or the pseudogene TRBV3-2) to TRBJ1-2, with 8 nucleotides matching TRBD1. The junction had 9 bases not matched to a gene; V was cut back by 5 bases and J by 7 bases. The CDR3 covers 14 residues. Germline assignment: CDR1 LGHDT and CDR2 YNNKEL (reference sequence). The CDR3, as DNA: TGTGCCAGCAGCGATGGACAGGGTCGTTCTGGCTACACCTTC. Translating gives CASSDGQGRSGYTF.

In DNA form, the CDR3 reads TGTGCCAGCAGCCAAGGGTGGAGGGTCGACGGAAACACCATATATTTT. Translating gives CASSQGWRVDGNTIYF. The chain has TRBV3-1 (or the pseudogene TRBV3-2) and TRBJ1-3; the D is unclear. The V gene lost 1 base and the J gene lost 4 bases, with 14 bases spanning the gap. The CDR3 contains 16 residues. The V gene's germline CDR1 is LGHDT and CDR2 YNNKEL (reference sequence).

The genes are TRBV12-5 and TRBJ2-2; possible D gene TRBD1, 7 bases. Germline assignment: CDR1 LGHNT and CDR2 FRNRAP. Between the trimmed V and J ends, which lost 4 bases and 4 bases, there was a span of 16 bases. The CDR3 spans 16 residues. The CDR3 reads CASGSTQGGFTGELFF. Written as DNA, the CDR3 is TGTGCTAGTGGTTCAACTCAGGGGGGCTTCACCGGGGAGCTGTTTTTT.

A single count supports this clone. The sample carries other DNA sequences with the same CDR3. The rearrangement uses TRBV28 and TRBJ1-5, with D perhaps TRBD1 (6 bases). CDR1 MDHEN and CDR2 SYDVKM come from the germline V gene. This CDR3 spans 15 amino acids. Trimming removed 5 bases at V and 1 base at J, with 12 bases between. CDR3 protein: CASSPTGLSNQPQHF. The CDR3 DNA reads TGTGCCAGCAGTCCAACAGGGCTAAGCAATCAGCCCCAGCATTTT.

V usage is TRBV9 and J usage is TRBJ1-1, with unresolved D. Trimming cost V 4 bases and J 5 bases, with 18 bases left between them. The CDR3 has 15 residues. The germline V gene has CDR1 SGDLS and CDR2 YYNGEE. For the CDR3, the DNA is TGTGCCAGCAGCCCCGACGGCGGGGTTGGGACTGAAGCTTTCTTT. This codes for CASSPDGGVGTEAFF. Combining the CDR3 with reference TRBV9 and TRBJ1-1 gives the whole variable domain DSGVTQTPKHLITATGQRVTLRCSPRSGDLSVYWYQQSLDQGLQFLIQYYNGEERAKGNILERFSAQQFPDLHSELNLSSLELGDSALYFCASSPDGGVGTEAFFGQGTRLTVV.

V gene TRBV30 combines with J gene TRBJ1-2, with TRBD1 as a possible D gene (6 bases). CDR3 length equals 12 residues. Trimming pared 6 bases from V and 2 bases from J, leaving 10 bases between. Germline-derived CDR1 and CDR2 are GTSNPN and SVGIG (reference sequence). The CDR3 bases are TGTGCCTGCCCCAGGGGAAACTATGGCTACACCTTC. Its translation: CACPRGNYGYTF.

V is TRBV9 and J is TRBJ2-5; TRBD2 matches at 11 bases. V was pared by 0 bases and J by 5 bases, with 9 bases of the junction left unmatched. CDR3 length equals 17 residues. The germline CDR1 and CDR2 sequences are SGDLS and YYNGEE. As DNA, the CDR3 is TGTGCCAGCAGCGTAGAAGGTAGCGGGAGGGCCGGGGAGACCCAGTACTTC. Residues: CASSVEGSGRAGETQYF.

CDR3 DNA sequence: TGTGCCAGCAGCGTAGGGATAGCGGGGGTGCAAGAGACCCAGTACTTC. It yields the protein CASSVGIAGVQETQYF. The genes are TRBV9 and TRBJ2-5; 9 bases agree with TRBD2. This CDR3 has 16 residues. V trimming: 0 bases; J trimming: 2 bases; junction bases outside the gene matches: 5. Germline V gene data show CDR1 as SGDLS and CDR2 as YYNGEE.